Ten or more counts support the clone carrying this T cell receptor beta chain. The antigen is undetermined. TCRbeta libraries were built with three rounds of nested PCR, modified from ARM-PCR. In TCRdb, the multiplex PCR reads were re-called with MiXCR into one record per CDR3 protein. Found here are approximately 120,000 distinct CDR3 sequences, roughly 64% of them singletons; the top ten hold about 13%. The template was RNA from unsorted bulk tissue. These data belong to a study of tumor and adjacent non-tumor tissue in lung cancer. Study-wide findings and caveats: Top 100 clones took a larger repertoire share in normal lung.

In germline, CDR1 is MGHRA, CDR2 YSYEKL. This CDR3 is built from 22 residues. V lost 4 bases, J lost 0 bases, and 16 bases stayed unmatched. This sequence originates from a young man with non-small cell lung cancer. This rearrangement joins TRBV4-1 to TRBJ2-4; 15 bases fit TRBD2. Sequencing input: lung tumor tissue. CDR3 sequence reads: CASSPTKGLAGGLNLAKNIQYF. CDR3 nucleotide sequence: TGCGCCAGCAGCCCGACGAAGGGACTAGCGGGGGGTCTAAACCTAGCCAAAAACATTCAGTACTTC.